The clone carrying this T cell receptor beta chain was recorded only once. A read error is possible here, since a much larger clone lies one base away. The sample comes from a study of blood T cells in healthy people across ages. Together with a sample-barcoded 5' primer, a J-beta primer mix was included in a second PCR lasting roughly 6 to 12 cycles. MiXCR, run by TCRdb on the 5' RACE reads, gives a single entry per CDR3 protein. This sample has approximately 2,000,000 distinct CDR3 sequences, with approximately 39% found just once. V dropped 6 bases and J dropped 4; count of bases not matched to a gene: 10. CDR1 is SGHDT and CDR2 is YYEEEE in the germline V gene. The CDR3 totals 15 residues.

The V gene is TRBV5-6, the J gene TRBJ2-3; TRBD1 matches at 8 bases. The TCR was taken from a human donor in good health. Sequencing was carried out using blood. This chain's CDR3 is CASNSGQGWADTQYF. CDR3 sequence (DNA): TGTGCCAGCAACTCAGGACAGGGTTGGGCAGATACGCAGTATTTT.